This TCR beta chain was found in a study of T cell clonality in common variable immunodeficiency. General study results and limits: TCRbeta clonality was increased in CVID versus healthy controls. What drives increased CVID clonality needs T cell subpopulation sequencing.

Trimming removed 6 bases at V and 2 bases at J, with 17 bases between. CDR3 length: 14 residues. CDR1 and CDR2 from the germline V gene are DFQATT and SNEGSKA (reference sequence). This clone was seen many times. What it recognizes is unknown. Read data end 3 residues before the CDR3 end; the end is taken from the germline J gene. Each donor provided 5 to 8 ml of heparinized whole blood. Clones were sequenced by immunoSEQ multiplex PCR, and TCRdb holds only the in-frame ones, with some missing. The data show 75,000 to 85,000 clones, with none appearing a single time. This TCR was sampled from a person aged 18 to 75 in good health. This chain connects TRBV20-1 to TRBJ2-7; tentatively, D is TRBD1 (6 bases). The sequencing sample was made of peripheral blood mononuclear cells. The sequenced part of the CDR3 DNA is TGCAGTGCCCTGCGTCGGGACAAAGCCTACGAG. This sequence encodes CSALRRDKAYE. Given in full, the CDR3 is CSALRRDKAYEQYF.